Listed below are T cell receptor beta chains from one sample, sequenced in a study of breast tumors, draining lymph nodes, adjacent tissues. TCRdb re-analysed the multiplex PCR reads in MiXCR, keeping a single row per CDR3 protein. The sample yields approximately 150,000 distinct CDR3 sequences, approximately 30% seen once. Sequencing input: axillary lymph node tissue. These receptor sequences come from a female donor with breast cancer. Some clones in this sample may be carry-over from other donors' samples. CDR3s include the opening cysteine and the closing phenylalanine or tryptophan. D genes are given only for firm matches. Only part of the rows carry a size: once, few, many, or a class if the clone is expanded.

D: .; size: .; length: 16; J: TRBJ1-5; V: TRBV20-1; CDR3: CSAELRDIDSNQPQHF; DNA: TGCAGTGCTGAACTCCGGGACATCGATAGCAATCAGCCCCAGCATTTT
D: .; size: many; length: 13; J: TRBJ1-5; V: TRBV7-9; CDR3: CASSLTTNQPQHF; DNA: TGTGCCAGCAGCCTCACGACCAATCAGCCCCAGCATTTT
D: .; size: many; length: 16; J: TRBJ1-2; V: TRBV15; CDR3: CATSGLDSQGLDGYTF; DNA: TGTGCCACCAGCGGACTGGACAGCCAGGGGCTTGATGGCTACACCTTC
D: .; size: many; length: 13; J: TRBJ1-2; V: TRBV7-2; CDR3: CASSLMVNYGYTF; DNA: TGTGCCAGCAGCTTAATGGTTAACTATGGCTACACCTTC
D: TRBD1; size: many; length: 16; J: TRBJ2-5; V: TRBV5-1; CDR3: CASSRLSGQGAETQYF; DNA: TGCGCCAGCAGCCGTCTTAGTGGACAGGGGGCAGAGACCCAGTACTTC
D: .; size: .; length: 13; J: TRBJ1-2; V: TRBV29-1; CDR3: CSVEDTGSYGYTF; DNA: TGCAGCGTTGAAGATACAGGGTCCTATGGCTACACCTTC
D: TRBD1; size: many; length: 17; J: TRBJ2-7; V: TRBV18; CDR3: CASSPVVGQVNQGEQYF; DNA: TGTGCCAGCTCACCAGTAGTGGGACAGGTCAACCAAGGCGAGCAGTACTTC
D: .; size: many; length: 15; J: TRBJ2-2; V: TRBV24-1; CDR3: CATSDTGTLPGELFF; DNA: TGTGCCACCAGTGATACCGGGACCCTACCCGGGGAGCTGTTTTTT
D: .; size: once; length: 15; J: TRBJ2-3; V: TRBV20-1; CDR3: CSASRRDSPRDEQYF; DNA: TGCAGTGCTTCTCGCCGGGACTCCCCGAGGGATGAGCAGTATTTT
D: TRBD1; size: .; length: 18; J: TRBJ1-6; V: TRBV6-5; CDR3: CASRPRQGADTGEAPLHF; DNA: TGTGCCAGCAGGCCTCGACAGGGGGCGGACACCGGGGAGGCACCCCTCCACTTT
D: TRBD1; size: many; length: 15; J: TRBJ2-7; V: TRBV3-1; CDR3: CASSRGTGASYEQYF; DNA: TGTGCCAGCAGCAGAGGGACAGGCGCTTCCTACGAGCAGTACTTC
D: .; size: many; length: 12; J: TRBJ2-1; V: TRBV5-4; CDR3: CASSLDSSGQFF; DNA: TGTGCCAGCAGCTTGGACTCAAGTGGGCAGTTCTTC
D: TRBD2; size: many; length: 18; J: TRBJ2-2; V: TRBV5-1; CDR3: CASSSYRTSGGNTGELFF; DNA: TGCGCCAGCAGCTCCTACCGGACTAGCGGGGGGAACACCGGGGAGCTGTTTTTT
D: .; size: many; length: 12; J: TRBJ1-5; V: TRBV11-3; CDR3: CASSSENQPQHF; DNA: TGTGCCAGCAGCTCGGAGAATCAGCCCCAGCATTTT
D: TRBD2; size: .; length: 15; J: TRBJ2-2; V: TRBV7-2; CDR3: CAGSHDSAGSGELLF; DNA: TGTGCCGGCAGCCACGATTCGGCTGGGAGCGGGGAGCTGCTTTTT
D: TRBD1; size: many; length: 15; J: TRBJ1-2; V: TRBV6-6; CDR3: CASSHSGTGNYGYTF; DNA: TGTGCCAGCAGTCACTCGGGGACAGGGAACTATGGCTACACCTTC
D: TRBD1; size: many; length: 14; J: TRBJ2-2; V: TRBV5-1; CDR3: CASSWTGGTGELFF; DNA: TGCGCCAGCAGCTGGACAGGGGGCACCGGGGAGCTGTTTTTT
D: .; size: many; length: 13; J: TRBJ1-2; V: TRBV30; CDR3: CAWSDGGKYGYTF; DNA: TGTGCCTGGAGTGACGGGGGGAAATATGGCTACACCTTC
D: .; size: many; length: 16; J: TRBJ2-7; V: TRBV28; CDR3: CASTPDLDRTTYEQYF; DNA: TGTGCCAGCACTCCGGACCTGGACCGAACAACCTACGAGCAGTACTTC
D: .; size: many; length: 13; J: TRBJ1-2; V: TRBV4-1; CDR3: CASSQVGIRGYTF; DNA: TGCGCCAGCAGCCAAGTCGGAATTAGAGGCTACACCTTC
D: .; size: .; length: 23; J: TRBJ2-7; V: TRBV7-9; CDR3: CASSFYICSAGRNRGGNVYEQYF; DNA: .
D: .; size: many; length: 16; J: TRBJ1-5; V: TRBV19; CDR3: CASSMWETYQNQPQHF; DNA: TGTGCCAGTAGTATGTGGGAGACATACCAGAATCAGCCCCAGCATTTT
D: .; size: few; length: 15; J: TRBJ1-1; V: TRBV7-6; CDR3: CASSLTGSGYTEAFF; DNA: TGTGCCAGCAGCTTAACAGGGTCTGGGTACACTGAAGCTTTCTTT
D: TRBD2; size: many; length: 17; J: TRBJ2-3; V: TRBV29-1; CDR3: CSVAGTSGGHSTDTQYF; DNA: TGCAGCGTAGCCGGGACTAGCGGGGGGCACAGCACAGATACGCAGTATTTT
D: .; size: once; length: 14; J: TRBJ1-2; V: TRBV3-1; CDR3: CASSRQALNYGYTF; DNA: TGTGCCAGCAGCCGGCAGGCGCTAAACTATGGCTACACCTTC
D: .; size: .; length: 14; J: TRBJ1-6; V: TRBV9; CDR3: CASSAVPDNSPLHF; DNA: TGTGCCAGTAGCGCAGTTCCAGATAATTCACCCCTCCACTTT
D: .; size: .; length: 11; J: TRBJ2-2; V: TRBV7-9; CDR3: CASSFCGELFF; DNA: TGTGCCAGCAGCTTTTGCGGGGAACTGTTTTTT
D: .; size: .; length: 13; J: TRBJ2-1; V: TRBV11-2; CDR3: CASSLGVANEQFF; DNA: TGTGCCAGCAGCTTGGGCGTGGCTAATGAGCAGTTCTTC
D: .; size: many; length: 15; J: TRBJ1-4; V: TRBV7-2; CDR3: CASSRQGQGGEKLFF; DNA: TGTGCCAGCAGCCGCCAGGGTCAGGGAGGTGAAAAACTGTTTTTT
D: TRBD2; size: many; length: 12; J: TRBJ2-7; V: TRBV3-1; CDR3: CASSPTSGGQYF; DNA: TGTGCCAGCAGCCCGACTAGCGGGGGCCAGTACTTC
D: .; size: .; length: 15; J: TRBJ1-4; V: TRBV19; CDR3: CASSVLGKTNEKLFF; DNA: TGTGCCAGTAGTGTCCTTGGCAAAACTAATGAAAAACTGTTTTTT
D: .; size: few; length: 16; J: TRBJ2-1; V: TRBV5-8; CDR3: CASSFRGAPPYNEQFF; DNA: TGTGCCAGCAGCTTCCGGGGGGCTCCCCCCTACAATGAGCAGTTCTTC
D: TRBD2; size: .; length: 15; J: TRBJ2-2; V: TRBV20-1; CDR3: CSARGAGLNTGELFF; DNA: TGCAGTGCTAGAGGAGCGGGGCTGAACACCGGGGAGCTGTTTTTT
D: .; size: .; length: 13; J: TRBJ1-6; V: TRBV20-1; CDR3: CSATPQGVTPLHF; DNA: TGCAGTGCAACCCCACAGGGAGTAACACCCCTCCACTTT
D: .; size: many; length: 13; J: TRBJ2-1; V: TRBV20-1; CDR3: CSAREGLFNEQFF; DNA: TGCAGTGCTAGAGAGGGATTGTTCAATGAGCAGTTCTTC
D: .; size: many; length: 14; J: TRBJ1-3; V: TRBV30; CDR3: CAWSITGLGNTIYF; DNA: TGTGCCTGGAGTATCACAGGGCTTGGAAACACCATATATTTT
D: .; size: .; length: 15; J: TRBJ2-3; V: TRBV3-1; CDR3: CASSPDADSTDTQYF; DNA: TGTGCCAGCAGCCCCGACGCCGATAGCACAGATACGCAGTATTTT
D: .; size: .; length: 16; J: TRBJ1-2; V: TRBV6-2/TRBV6-3; CDR3: CASRDLSGARSHGYTF; DNA: TGTGCCAGCAGGGACCTTTCGGGGGCGAGGTCTCATGGCTACACCTTC
D: TRBD1; size: .; length: 15; J: TRBJ1-5; V: TRBV19; CDR3: CASRTGGWRNQPQHF; DNA: TGTGCCAGTAGGACAGGGGGCTGGCGCAATCAGCCCCAGCATTTT
D: .; size: many; length: 13; J: TRBJ1-2; V: TRBV5-6; CDR3: CASSGLYGLGYTF; DNA: TGTGCCAGCAGCGGGCTTTACGGTCTTGGCTACACCTTC
D: TRBD1; size: once; length: 13; J: TRBJ1-4; V: TRBV4-1; CDR3: CASSRTGREKLFF; DNA: TGCGCCAGCAGCCGGACAGGACGGGAAAAACTGTTTTTT
D: TRBD1; size: many; length: 17; J: TRBJ2-2; V: TRBV4-2; CDR3: CASSLFRDRGVSGELFF; DNA: TGTGCCAGCAGCCTTTTCCGGGACAGGGGTGTATCCGGGGAGCTGTTTTTT
D: TRBD2; size: .; length: 15; J: TRBJ2-3; V: TRBV7-3; CDR3: CASSLWAGGLGEQYF; DNA: TGTGCCAGCAGCTTATGGGCGGGGGGGCTAGGTGAGCAGTATTTT
D: .; size: many; length: 15; J: TRBJ2-2; V: TRBV7-2; CDR3: CASSLAGGNTGELFF; DNA: TGTGCCAGCAGCTTAGCGGGGGGGAACACCGGGGAGCTGTTTTTT
D: TRBD1; size: many; length: 16; J: TRBJ1-1; V: TRBV5-8; CDR3: CASSYDRGGMNTEAFF; DNA: TGTGCCAGCAGCTACGACAGGGGCGGGATGAACACTGAAGCTTTCTTT
D: .; size: .; length: 14; J: TRBJ1-1; V: TRBV7-9; CDR3: CASRPRSANTEAFF; DNA: TGTGCCAGCCGCCCCCGGAGTGCAAACACTGAAGCTTTCTTT
D: TRBD2; size: .; length: 17; J: TRBJ2-7; V: TRBV9; CDR3: CASSAVGLAGGSYEQYF; DNA: TGTGCCAGCAGCGCTGTGGGACTAGCGGGGGGATCCTACGAGCAGTACTTC
D: .; size: many; length: 14; J: TRBJ2-3; V: TRBV7-9; CDR3: CASGSSSSTDTQYF; DNA: TGTGCCAGCGGGAGCTCCTCTAGCACAGATACGCAGTATTTT
D: .; size: many; length: 14; J: TRBJ2-2; V: TRBV12-3/TRBV12-4; CDR3: CASSFQGLAGELFF; DNA: TGTGCCAGCAGTTTTCAGGGTTTAGCCGGGGAGCTGTTTTTT
D: .; size: many; length: 11; J: TRBJ2-5; V: TRBV20-1; CDR3: CRATVGETQSF; DNA: TGCAGAGCTACAGTTGGAGAGACCCAGTCCTTC
D: .; size: .; length: 16; J: TRBJ1-6; V: TRBV6-1; CDR3: CASSKINDAYNSPLHF; DNA: TGTGCCAGCAGCAAGATCAACGACGCCTATAATTCACCCCTCCACTTT
D: TRBD1; size: many; length: 16; J: TRBJ1-3; V: TRBV3-1; CDR3: CASSQGGQGAGNTIYF; DNA: TGTGCCAGCAGCCAAGGGGGACAGGGGGCTGGAAACACCATATATTTT
D: TRBD2; size: .; length: 17; J: TRBJ2-1; V: TRBV7-2; CDR3: CASGGRASGGALDEQFF; DNA: TGTGCCAGCGGAGGGAGGGCTAGCGGGGGGGCCTTGGATGAGCAGTTCTTC
D: .; size: many; length: 15; J: TRBJ1-6; V: TRBV3-1; CDR3: CASSPRGGGLSPLHF; DNA: TGTGCCAGCAGCCCCCGTGGAGGGGGTCTTTCACCCCTCCACTTT
D: .; size: many; length: 12; J: TRBJ2-2; V: TRBV6-6; CDR3: CASSLRTGELFF; DNA: TGTGCCAGCAGCCTCCGAACCGGGGAGCTGTTTTTT
D: .; size: .; length: 13; J: TRBJ2-1; V: TRBV7-3; CDR3: CASSPVWGGAKSF; DNA: TGTGCCAGCAGCCCTGTCTGGGGGGGGGCCAAGTCGTTC
D: .; size: .; length: 13; J: TRBJ1-1; V: TRBV28; CDR3: CASSFPNKDEAFF; DNA: TGTGCCAGCAGTTTCCCTAACAAGGATGAAGCTTTCTTT
D: TRBD1; size: .; length: 12; J: TRBJ1-1; V: TRBV6-1; CDR3: CASSLGQDEAFF; DNA: TGTGCCAGCAGCCTCGGACAGGATGAAGCTTTCTTT
D: TRBD1; size: many; length: 14; J: TRBJ1-2; V: TRBV20-1; CDR3: CSARGTQGHYGYTF; DNA: TGCAGTGCTAGGGGAACACAGGGGCACTATGGCTACACCTTC
D: .; size: many; length: 12; J: TRBJ1-2; V: TRBV19; CDR3: CASSSPPGGYTF; DNA: TGTGCCAGTAGTTCACCCCCGGGAGGCTACACCTTC